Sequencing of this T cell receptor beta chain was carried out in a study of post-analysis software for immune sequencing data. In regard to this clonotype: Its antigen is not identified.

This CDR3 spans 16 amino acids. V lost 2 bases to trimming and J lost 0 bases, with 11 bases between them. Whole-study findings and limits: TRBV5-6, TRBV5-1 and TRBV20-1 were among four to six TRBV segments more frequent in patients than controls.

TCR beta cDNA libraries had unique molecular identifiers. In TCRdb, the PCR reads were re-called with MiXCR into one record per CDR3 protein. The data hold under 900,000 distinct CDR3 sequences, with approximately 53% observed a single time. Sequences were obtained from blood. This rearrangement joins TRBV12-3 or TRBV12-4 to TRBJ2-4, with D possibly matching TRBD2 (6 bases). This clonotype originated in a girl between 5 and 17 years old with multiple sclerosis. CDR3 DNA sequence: TGTGCCAGCAGTTTAACGGGGACTCTAGCCAAAAACATTCAGTACTTC. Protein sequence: CASSLTGTLAKNIQYF.